The 23 T cell receptor beta chains presented below share a single source sample, sequenced in a study of siplizumab effects on memory and regulatory T cells. This table comes from immunoSEQ multiplex PCR, and its TCRdb copy is limited to in-frame clones, with some not included. The table lists about 40,000 clones, 80% to 90% of them singletons. Sequenced: naive CD4+ T cells sorted from blood. The receptors originated from a human donor in good health.

The rearrangement uses TRBV5-6 and TRBJ1-1; D is uncertain. Trimming shortened V by 2 bases and J by 4 bases, and 15 bases separated the two germline ends. The germline V gene encodes CDR1 SGHDT and CDR2 YYEEEE. The CDR3 runs to 15 residues. CDR3 protein: CASSLFSKVFTEAFF. CDR3 nucleotides: TGTGCCAGCAGCTTATTTTCAAAGGTATTCACTGAAGCTTTCTTT.

The chain is built from TRBV5-6 and TRBJ1-1, with 12 nucleotides matching TRBD1. V trimming: 3 bases; J trimming: 3 bases; junction bases outside the gene matches: 6. CDR1 SGHDT and CDR2 YYEEEE come from the germline V gene. The CDR3 loop spans 16 amino acids. The CDR3 bases are TGTGCCAGCAGCTCCGGGACAGGGGGCGCGTACACTGAAGCTTTCTTT. Its protein product is CASSSGTGGAYTEAFF.

This clone was detected only a few times. The gene calls are TRBV7-9 and TRBJ2-7; unclear D gene. Trimming took off 4 bases at V and 3 bases at J, with 13 bases between the two ends. The CDR3 totals 14 residues. Germline lookup yields CDR1 SEHNR and CDR2 FQNEAQ (reference sequence). The CDR3 DNA is TGTGCCAGCAGCTCCCATAAGCAGTTCTACGAGCAGTACTTC. This encodes CASSSHKQFYEQYF.

This chain connects TRBV5-1 to TRBJ2-2; tentatively, D is TRBD2 (6 bases). The CDR3 spans 15 residues. Looked up from germline, CDR1 is SGHRS and CDR2 is YFSETQ. V dropped 3 bases and J dropped 4 bases, with 13 bases sitting between them. The CDR3 protein is CASSSLDYPTGELFF. The CDR3 DNA reads TGCGCCAGCAGCTCCCTGGACTATCCCACCGGGGAGCTGTTTTTT.

Note on this clone: The junction shows a germline mismatch at one end, possibly a read error. This rearrangement joins TRBV2 to TRBJ2-7; unclear D gene. CDR3 size: 11 residues. Germline V gives CDR1 SNHLY, CDR2 FYNNEI. The CDR3 loop is CASSIEVPGVF. In nucleotides, the CDR3 is TGTGCCAGCAGCATCGAAGTACCTGGGGTATTC. Full variable domain (remainder filled in from reference TRBV2 and TRBJ2-7): EPEVTQTPSHQVTQMGQEVILRCVPISNHLYFYWYRQILGQKVEFLVSFYNNEISEKSEIFDDQFSVERPDGSNFTLKIRSTKLEDSAMYFCASSIEVPGVFGPGTRLTVT.

The chain employs TRBV28 and TRBJ2-1, with D perhaps TRBD2 (6 bases). The CDR3 is 9 residues long. Per germline, CDR1 MDHEN and CDR2 SYDVKM. The V and J ends lost 10 bases and 9 bases respectively, with 7 bases between them. The CDR3 protein is CAIGGEQFF. The CDR3 nucleotides are TGTGCCATCGGGGGTGAGCAGTTCTTC.

For this clone: Other DNA sequences in this sample translate to the same CDR3. The rearrangement joins TRBV6-1 to TRBJ2-3, with unresolved D. The CDR3 has 12 residues. With 2 bases removed from V and 5 bases from J, the gap between germline ends came to 5 bases. In germline, CDR1 is MNHNS, CDR2 SASEGT. For the CDR3, the DNA is TGTGCCAGCAGTGAACGTGGAGATACGCAGTATTTT. Encoded protein: CASSERGDTQYF.

The J gene is TRBJ2-4, the V gene TRBV6-5, with a tentative D call TRBD1 (5 bases). Trimming stripped 6 bases from V and 7 bases from J, with 13 bases between. Germline V gene data show CDR1 as MNHEY and CDR2 as SVGAGI. The CDR3 loop spans 13 amino acids. CDR3 nucleotide sequence: TGTGCCAGCAGGCTCCAGGGTCAGAACATTCAGTACTTC. This sequence encodes CASRLQGQNIQYF.

This rearrangement joins TRBV6-5 to TRBJ2-3; unclear D gene. Trimming left V 6 bases short and J 1 base short, with 5 bases between. Per the germline V gene, CDR1 is MNHEY and CDR2 is SVGAGI. This CDR3 comprises 12 residues. This CDR3 reads CASSRGTDTQYF. The CDR3 bases are TGTGCCAGCAGCCGCGGCACAGATACGCAGTATTTT.

This clone has just a few counts. The chain combines TRBV19 with TRBJ1-5; D uncertain. The CDR3 consists of 12 residues. Germline CDR1 and CDR2: LNHDA and SQIVND (reference sequence). V lost 3 bases to trimming and J lost 4 bases, with 4 bases between them. CDR3 sequence: CASSIGNQPQHF. In DNA, the CDR3 is TGTGCCAGTAGTATTGGGAATCAGCCCCAGCATTTT.

V is TRBV4-1 and J is TRBJ2-4; the match to TRBD1 covers 7 bases. The CDR3 is made up of 16 amino acids. The germline V gene has CDR1 MGHRA and CDR2 YSYEKL. J was trimmed by 1 base and V by 0 bases; bases with no gene match: 3. The CDR3, as DNA: TGCGCCAGCAGCCAAGATATAGGGGGCGCCAAAAACATTCAGTACTTC. It codes for CASSQDIGGAKNIQYF.

The V call is TRBV2, the J call TRBJ2-3, with 12 bases lining up with TRBD2. The CDR3 extends over 15 amino acids. Losses at the gene ends were 6 bases for V and 5 bases for J; bases not matched to a gene: 6. The V gene's germline CDR1 is SNHLY and CDR2 FYNNEI. The CDR3 spells CASRFGLAGIDTQYF. CDR3 bases: TGTGCCAGCAGGTTCGGACTAGCGGGGATAGATACGCAGTATTTT.

V and J are TRBV2 and TRBJ2-7, with a possible D match to TRBD1 (6 bases). The CDR3 is 13 residues long. CDR1 and CDR2 from the germline V gene are SNHLY and FYNNEI. The V gene lost 7 bases and the J gene lost 2 bases, with 12 bases spanning the gap. The chain's CDR3 is CASKPGDTYEQYF. CDR3 DNA sequence: TGTGCCAGCAAGCCAGGGGACACCTACGAGCAGTACTTC.

V and J are TRBV9 and TRBJ2-5; D may be TRBD1 or TRBD2 (5 bases each). Germline values: CDR1 SGDLS, CDR2 YYNGEE. CDR3 length: 14 amino acids. Trimming removed 0 bases from V and 5 bases from J, with 11 bases in between. This CDR3 reads CASSVAGRGETQYF. The CDR3 DNA reads TGTGCCAGCAGCGTAGCGGGGCGCGGGGAGACCCAGTACTTC.

This clone was counted a single time. V and J are TRBV6-5 and TRBJ2-1, with 11 bases that match TRBD2. V was pared by 6 bases and J by 14 bases, with 6 bases of the junction left unmatched. Germline CDR1 and CDR2: MNHEY and SVGAGI. The CDR3 covers 12 residues. The CDR3: CASRSTSGSEFF. The CDR3 DNA follows: TGTGCCAGCAGGTCTACTAGCGGGAGTGAGTTCTTC.

V and J are TRBV25-1 and TRBJ2-1, with 12 bases fitting TRBD2. The V segment lost 7 bases and the J segment 7 bases; nucleotides outside the gene matches: 2. The germline V gene has CDR1 MGHDK and CDR2 SYGVNS. The CDR3 is made up of 13 amino acids. The CDR3, as DNA: TGTGCCAGCACACTAGCGGGAGGTAATGAGCAGTTCTTC. This translates into CASTLAGGNEQFF.

J is TRBJ1-5 and V is TRBV19; D is undetermined. V dropped 2 bases and J dropped 1 base, with 6 bases sitting between them. Germline CDR1 and CDR2: LNHDA and SQIVND (reference sequence). There are 14 residues in the CDR3. CDR3 DNA: TGTGCCAGTAGTATATTGGTAAGCAATCAGCCCCAGCATTTT. Translated: CASSILVSNQPQHF.

This clone was found once. The V call is TRBV5-1, the J call TRBJ1-1, with 10 bases matching TRBD1. The trim removed 4 bases at V and 0 bases at J, leaving 3 bases unmatched. Germline CDR1 and CDR2: SGHRS and YFSETQ. The CDR3 sequence is 15 residues long. The CDR3 DNA sequence: TGCGCCAGCAGCACGGGACAGGGGTTGAACACTGAAGCTTTCTTT. Its translation is CASSTGQGLNTEAFF.

The genes are TRBV11-3 and TRBJ1-5; 8 bases fit TRBD1. Unmatched junction bases numbered 10, after V lost 4 bases and J lost 5 bases. Germline V lookup: CDR1 SGHNT, CDR2 YENEEA. The CDR3 runs to 16 residues. CDR3 amino acids: CASSSSSLGQDQPQHF. For the CDR3, the DNA is TGTGCCAGCAGCTCCTCCTCCTTGGGACAGGATCAGCCCCAGCATTTT.

The gene calls are TRBV5-1 and TRBJ1-4; 8 bases are a match to TRBD1. This CDR3 is built from 14 residues. V was clipped by 2 bases and J by 5 bases; unmatched bases: 2. Germline lookup yields CDR1 SGHRS and CDR2 YFSETQ. CDR3 sequence (DNA): TGCGCCAGCAGCTTACAGGGGGGGAATGAAAAACTGTTTTTT. Amino acid sequence: CASSLQGGNEKLFF.

This chain uses TRBV18 with TRBJ1-1; 9 nucleotides align to TRBD1. Per germline, CDR1 KGHSH and CDR2 LQKENI. The V gene end was trimmed by 3 bases and the J gene end by 2 bases; junction bases not matched to a gene: 1. The CDR3 is 14 amino acids. Here the CDR3 reads CASSPGQGNTEAFF. Written as DNA, the CDR3 is TGTGCCAGCTCACCGGGACAGGGAAACACTGAAGCTTTCTTT.

The chain combines TRBV6-4 with TRBJ1-1; D gene ambiguous. CDR1 and CDR2 (germline): MRHNA, SNTAGT. The CDR3 extends over 15 amino acids. The V gene lost 0 bases and the J gene lost 8 bases, with 16 bases spanning the gap. CDR3 in DNA: TGTGCCAGCAGTGACTCTGCAAGATCGACTAGGGAAGCTTTCTTT. Translating gives CASSDSARSTREAFF.

The rearrangement links TRBV6-5 to TRBJ1-5; D gene ambiguous. The V gene's germline CDR1 is MNHEY and CDR2 SVGAGI. The CDR3 covers 14 residues. The ends were cut back, 5 bases at V and 2 bases at J, with 10 bases in the middle. In nucleotides, the CDR3 is TGTGCCAGCAGTATTTCCGGGGGCAATCAGCCCCAGCATTTT. Translation: CASSISGGNQPQHF.